The sample holds a few counts of the clone carrying this TCR beta chain. No antigen is known for it. This entry comes from a study of T cell repertoires in cytomegalovirus infection. Study overall: The public TCR beta signatures pointed to both CMV infection and matching HLA type. General study findings and limits: It was HLA-C-restricted CMV-specific TCR beta clonotypes that dominated the response ex vivo. Cumulative public TCR beta family frequency identified CMV carriers with the relevant HLA.

TCRdb reprocessed the reads with MiXCR, giving one entry per CDR3 protein. Among roughly 860,000 distinct CDR3 sequences listed, approximately 32% were seen once. Trimming shortened V by 3 bases and J by 4 bases, and 10 bases separated the two germline ends. The germline gives CDR1 SGHAT, CDR2 FQNNGV. The CDR3 totals 13 residues. The chain carries TRBV11-2 and TRBJ2-7, with D possibly TRBD2 on 6 matching bases. This sequence was found in a human donor in good health (CMV status not recorded). Some clones in this sample may be carry-over from other donors' samples. Sequenced here: cultured CD8+ T cells from PBMCs, sampled from culture after CMV antigen stimulation. Here the CDR3 reads CASSFGGTYEQYV. In DNA, the CDR3 is TGTGCCAGCAGCTTTGGCGGGACTTACGAGCAGTACGTC.